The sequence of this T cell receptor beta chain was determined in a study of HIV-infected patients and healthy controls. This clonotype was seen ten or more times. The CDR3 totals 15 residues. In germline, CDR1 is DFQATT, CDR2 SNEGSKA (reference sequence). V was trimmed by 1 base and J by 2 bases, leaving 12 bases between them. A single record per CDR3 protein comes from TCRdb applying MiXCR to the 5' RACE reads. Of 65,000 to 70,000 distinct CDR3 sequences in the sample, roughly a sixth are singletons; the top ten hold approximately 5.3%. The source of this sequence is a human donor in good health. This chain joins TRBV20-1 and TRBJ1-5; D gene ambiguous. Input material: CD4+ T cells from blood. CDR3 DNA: TGCAGTGCTAGAGTCGGCCCTCTCGGCAATCAGCCCCAGCATTTT. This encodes CSARVGPLGNQPQHF.